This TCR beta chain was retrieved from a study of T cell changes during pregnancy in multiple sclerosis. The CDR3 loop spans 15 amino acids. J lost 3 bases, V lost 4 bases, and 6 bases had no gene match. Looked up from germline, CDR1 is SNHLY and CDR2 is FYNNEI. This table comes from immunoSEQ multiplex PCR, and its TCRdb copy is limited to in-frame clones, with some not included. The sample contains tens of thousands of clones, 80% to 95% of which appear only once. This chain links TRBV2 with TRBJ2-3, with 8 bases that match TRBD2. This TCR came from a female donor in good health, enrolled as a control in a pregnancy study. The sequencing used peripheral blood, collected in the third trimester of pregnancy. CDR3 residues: CASSVGLAGTDTQYF. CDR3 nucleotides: TGTGCCAGCAGTGTCGGGCTAGCGGGTACAGATACGCAGTATTTT.